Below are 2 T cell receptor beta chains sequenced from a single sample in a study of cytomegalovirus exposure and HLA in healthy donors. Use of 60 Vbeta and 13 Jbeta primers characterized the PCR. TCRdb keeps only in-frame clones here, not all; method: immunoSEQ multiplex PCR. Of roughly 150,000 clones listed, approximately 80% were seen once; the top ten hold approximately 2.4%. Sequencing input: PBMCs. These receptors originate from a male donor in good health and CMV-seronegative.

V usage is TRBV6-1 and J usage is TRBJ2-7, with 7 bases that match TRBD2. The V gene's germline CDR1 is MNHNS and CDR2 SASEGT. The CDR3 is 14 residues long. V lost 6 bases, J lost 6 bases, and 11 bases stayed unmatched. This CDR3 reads CASSRGVLGSEQYF. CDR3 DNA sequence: TGTGCCAGCAGCCGGGGGGTTTTGGGTAGCGAGCAGTACTTC.

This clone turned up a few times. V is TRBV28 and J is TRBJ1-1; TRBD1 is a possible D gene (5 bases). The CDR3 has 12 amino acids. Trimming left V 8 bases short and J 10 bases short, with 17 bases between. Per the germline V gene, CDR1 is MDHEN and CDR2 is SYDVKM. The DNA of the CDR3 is TGTGCCAGCGTAGAGGAGCGCGGGGGAGCTTTCTTT. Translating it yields CASVEERGGAFF.